This T cell receptor beta chain was retrieved from a study of shared clonotypes between healthy human individuals. CDR3 length: 15 residues. The genomic DNA of each subset was split evenly across several immunoSEQ plates. Produced via immunoSEQ multiplex PCR; TCRdb's table is partial and in-frame only. This table has fewer than 650,000 clones, around 81% appearing once. Comment on this clone: Its specificity is not known.

Study-wide results and limits: Blood alone was sampled, and tissue repertoires likely differ. Clonotype sharing among donors was expected to depend on sequencing depth.

The sequencing input was PBMCs. The chain recombines TRBV7-5 with TRBJ2-2. TRBV7-5 is termed a pseudogene. This TCR was recovered from a woman aged 40 to 55 in good health. Some clones in this sample may be carry-over from other donors' samples. The CDR3 DNA reads TGTGTCAGAAGCTTAGGTAGGCAGTACACCGGGGAGCTGTTTTTT. Translating gives CVRSLGRQYTGELFF.